These 7 T cell receptor beta chains originate from one sample sequenced in a study of T cell changes during pregnancy in multiple sclerosis. The protocol was immunoSEQ multiplex PCR, while the TCRdb copy is restricted to in-frame clones and leaves out a portion. The sample records 85,000 to 130,000 clones, 85% to 95% being singletons. Sequencing used peripheral blood, obtained after pregnancy. Source of these receptors: a female donor with multiple sclerosis, enrolled in a pregnancy study.

This clone was counted once. The gene calls are TRBV18 and TRBJ2-7; D is ambiguous. The V end was cut by 6 bases, the J end by 1 base, with 13 bases between. The germline CDR1 and CDR2 sequences are KGHSH and LQKENI. The CDR3 extends over 14 amino acids. In DNA form, the CDR3 reads TGTGCCAGCTCTCCCACCGGGTCTTCCTACGAGCAGTACTTC. Its protein product is CASSPTGSSYEQYF. The full variable domain, completed using reference TRBV18 and TRBJ2-7, is NAGVMQNPRHLVRRRGQEARLRCSPMKGHSHVYWYRQLPEEGLKFMVYLQKENIIDESGMPKERFSAEFPKEGPSILRIQQVVRGDSAAYFCASSPTGSSYEQYFGPGTRLTVT.

This clone was seen once. This chain joins TRBV19 and TRBJ2-1, with 8 nucleotides matching TRBD2. The V gene end was trimmed by 3 bases and the J gene end by 4 bases; junction bases not matched to a gene: 5. CDR3 length: 15 residues. Germline assignment: CDR1 LNHDA and CDR2 SQIVND (reference sequence). This CDR3 reads CASSMFEREYNEQFF. The DNA of the CDR3 is TGTGCCAGTAGTATGTTCGAGCGGGAGTACAATGAGCAGTTCTTC.

V usage is TRBV7-3 and J usage is TRBJ2-2; TRBD1 might be the D (6 bases). The CDR3 runs 19 residues. The V end lost 4 bases, the J end lost 9 bases, and 30 bases lay between the germline ends. Germline-derived CDR1 and CDR2 are SGHTA and FQGTGA. This chain's CDR3 is CASSSKTGPVWDIGRELFF. CDR3 coding DNA: TGTGCCAGCAGCTCCAAGACGGGCCCCGTGTGGGACATTGGCCGGGAGCTGTTTTTT.

The chain uses TRBV29-1 and TRBJ2-3; 7 bases fit TRBD1. The ends lost 0 bases at V and 2 bases at J; junction bases unmatched: 11. Germline assignment: CDR1 SQVTM and CDR2 ANQGSEA. This CDR3 spans 17 amino acids. DNA for the CDR3: TGCAGCGTTGAAGACGTAGACAGGGTCCTAACCACAGATACGCAGTATTTT. It encodes CSVEDVDRVLTTDTQYF.

The chain employs TRBV9 and TRBJ2-7; D is unclear. The CDR3 spans 14 residues. V was cut by 4 bases and J by 2 bases, with 13 bases left in between. Germline V gene data show CDR1 as SGDLS and CDR2 as YYNGEE. The CDR3 bases are TGTGCCAGCAGCCCAGGAATAGTTACCTACGAGCAGTACTTC. Translating it yields CASSPGIVTYEQYF.

The chain links TRBV6-6 to TRBJ2-3, with 15 bases fitting TRBD2. The germline CDR1 and CDR2 sequences are MNHNY and SVGAGI (reference sequence). The CDR3 covers 16 residues. V dropped 6 bases and J dropped 3; count of bases not matched to a gene: 4. CDR3 sequence (DNA): TGTGCCAGCAGCCGCGGGACTAGCGGGGGGACAGATACGCAGTATTTT. Its protein is CASSRGTSGGTDTQYF.

The gene calls are TRBV4-1 and TRBJ2-7; D gene ambiguous. This CDR3 spans 14 amino acids. The V end lost 3 bases, the J end lost 4 bases, and 13 bases lay between the germline ends. CDR1 and CDR2 (germline): MGHRA, YSYEKL. The CDR3 coding sequence is TGCGCCAGCAGCCAGTCCGTCGCCGCGTACGAGCAGTACTTC. It encodes CASSQSVAAYEQYF.